Detailed here is one T cell receptor beta chain. This sample is drawn from a study of blood T cell repertoires in COVID-19. Study overall: There were acute and convalescent COVID-19 samples, and they came from the United States, Italy and Spain. The analysed material was cDNA or gDNA that came from T cells, B-cell-depleted T cells, or PBMCs.

Cohort allocation depended upon clinical history that participants reported. Per the original methods: For nucleated cells, counts were estimated from reference gene primer amplification. The repertoire was sequenced with immunoSEQ multiplex PCR; TCRdb's copy has only in-frame clones and lacks some. That table gives V, J and clone size, and the DNA gave D and trimming. The sample has some 300,000 clones, 90% seen once; the top ten hold over 3.5%. The CDR3 consists of 15 residues. Per germline, CDR1 SNHLY and CDR2 FYNNEI. V dropped 1 base and J dropped 9 bases, with 16 bases sitting between them. This sequence was found in a woman under 30 with acute COVID-19. What was sequenced was PBMCs or T cells enriched from blood (not recorded which). The V call is TRBV2, the J call TRBJ2-1; maybe TRBD1 (5 bases). The CDR3 nucleotides are TGTGCCAGCAGTGAAGAAACAGGTCGGTGGTCTGAGCAGTTCTTC. Protein product: CASSEETGRWSEQFF. The whole variable domain, remainder taken from reference TRBV2 and TRBJ2-1, is EPEVTQTPSHQVTQMGQEVILRCVPISNHLYFYWYRQILGQKVEFLVSFYNNEISEKSEIFDDQFSVERPDGSNFTLKIRSTKLEDSAMYFCASSEETGRWSEQFFGPGTRLTVL.